This T cell receptor (beta chain) was recovered during a study of regulatory T cells in long-lasting Graves disease. This CDR3 has 12 amino acids. V shed 7 bases and J shed 4 bases, with 11 bases lying between them. Germline V gene lookup returns CDR1 SNHLY and CDR2 FYNNEI. This clonotype was counted at least ten times. Its antigen is currently unknown. Regarding time point: persistent/refractory GD, antithyroid drugs over 5 years with positive TRAb. From RNA extracted from PBMCs, the TCR library was made. With iRepertoire HTBI primers and Arm-PCR of CDR3 regions, TCR beta libraries were built. TCRdb recomputed calls from the multiplex PCR reads with MiXCR, one row per CDR3 protein. Of some 330,000 distinct CDR3 sequences listed, roughly 20% are singletons. Study outcomes and limitations: The TCR repertoire of persistent Graves' patients was less diverse than that of newly diagnosed ones.

V is TRBV2 and J is TRBJ2-7; D possibly uses TRBD1 or TRBD2 (5 bases each). The sample in question was peripheral blood mononuclear cells (PBMCs), obtained when the disease was refractory, from a patient treated with antithyroid drugs. This clonotype was sampled from a woman between 40 and 50 years old with Graves disease. The CDR3 loop reads CASTMGTYEQYF. CDR3 nucleotides: TGTGCCAGCACCATGGGGACGTACGAGCAGTACTTC.